Listed here are 17 T cell receptor beta chains from one sample, sequenced in a study of human T cells and chemical hapten exposure. As for time point: patch test 1, 2 weeks after DPC sensitization. Stated treatment: therapeutic diphenylcyclopropenone sensitization with weekly scalp DPC. TCRdb passed the RACE reads through MiXCR, listing each CDR3 protein once. The table has around 120,000 distinct CDR3 sequences, roughly 12% seen once. This specimen consisted of whole blood, obtained in connection with sensitization to the hapten diphenylcyclopropenone (DPC). Receptor source: a woman aged 45-65 years with alopecia areata. Some clones in this sample may be carry-over from other donors' samples.

The chain links TRBV12-3 or TRBV12-4 to TRBJ1-6, with D uncertain. V lost 6 bases and J 8 bases, leaving 17 bases between the germline ends. The CDR3 contains 15 residues. CDR3 region: CASSQTLLRDSPLHF. The CDR3 coding sequence is TGTGCCAGCAGCCAGACTCTACTTAGGGATTCACCCCTCCACTTT.

This clonotype was seen a handful of times. V is TRBV4-2 and J is TRBJ2-2; 9 bases match TRBD2. Trimming removed 0 bases from V and 7 bases from J; junction bases left unmatched: 6. Germline V gene sequence: CDR1 LGHNA, CDR2 YNFKEQ. This CDR3 is 16 amino acids long. The CDR3 DNA reads TGTGCCAGCAGCCAAGAGTCATCTAGCGGGGACGGGGAGCTGTTTTTT. This encodes CASSQESSSGDGELFF.

The chain has TRBV3-1 and TRBJ1-6; TRBD1 agrees at 7 bases. The germline gives CDR1 LGHDT, CDR2 YNNKEL (reference sequence). Losses at the gene ends were 6 bases for V and 7 bases for J; bases not matched to a gene: 6. The CDR3 is made up of 14 amino acids. DNA of the CDR3: TGTGCCAGCAGGAGACTGGGACAGAATTCACCCCTCCACTTT. Its protein is CASRRLGQNSPLHF.

This clonotype was found many times. This chain joins TRBV4-1 and TRBJ1-4; D is perhaps TRBD1 (5 bases). The germline V gene has CDR1 MGHRA and CDR2 YSYEKL. The CDR3 is made up of 16 amino acids. V gave up 0 bases and J gave up 4 bases, with 12 bases separating them. The CDR3 DNA follows: TGCGCCAGCAGCCAAGAACCCAGGGCGGTTAATGAAAAACTGTTTTTT. Encoded protein: CASSQEPRAVNEKLFF.

This clonotype was detected many times. This chain links TRBV4-2 with TRBJ1-3; no definite D call. Trimming stripped 0 bases from V and 0 bases from J, with 9 bases between. Germline V gene lookup returns CDR1 LGHNA and CDR2 YNFKEQ. CDR3 length: 16 residues. The CDR3 DNA is TGTGCCAGCAGCCAAGATCGGCAGCACTCTGGAAACACCATATATTTT. Translated, it gives CASSQDRQHSGNTIYF.

This clonotype was recorded a few times. The chain is built from TRBV7-2 and TRBJ2-7; D is undetermined. Germline assignment: CDR1 SGHTA and CDR2 FQGNSA. V dropped 1 base and J dropped 9 bases, with 16 bases sitting between them. The CDR3 totals 14 residues. CDR3 nucleotides: TGTGCCAGCAGCTTAGGAGGTACACCCGGTAGGCAGTACTTC. Protein product: CASSLGGTPGRQYF.

This clonotype was recorded at least ten times. The chain joins TRBV9 to TRBJ1-5; D gene uncertain. The CDR3 spans 13 residues. V lost 0 bases to trimming and J lost 7 bases, with 8 bases between them. Germline loops: CDR1 SGDLS, CDR2 YYNGEE. As DNA, the CDR3 is TGTGCCAGCAGCGTAGCACCCGCGCAGCCCCAGCATTTT. Its translation: CASSVAPAQPQHF.

The V gene is TRBV29-1, the J gene TRBJ2-1; 7 bases agree with TRBD1. Per the germline V gene, CDR1 is SQVTM and CDR2 is ANQGSEA. The CDR3 has 14 residues. Losses at the gene ends were 7 bases for V and 0 bases for J; bases not matched to a gene: 6. CDR3 loop: CSGNRGPSYNEQFF. CDR3 DNA: TGCAGCGGAAACAGGGGCCCCTCCTACAATGAGCAGTTCTTC.

The sample holds a few counts of this clonotype. The CDR3: CASSQEGYTQYF. The CDR3 DNA is TGCGCCAGCAGCCAAGAAGGGTATACGCAGTATTTT. The gene calls are TRBV4-3 and TRBJ2-3; D is uncertain. The V and J ends lost 0 bases and 7 bases respectively, with 5 bases between them. This CDR3 region has 12 residues. Germline V gene data show CDR1 as LGHNA and CDR2 as YSLEER.

This clonotype was observed many times. V and J are TRBV11-2 and TRBJ2-7, with D maybe TRBD2 (5 bases). The V and J ends lost 5 bases and 9 bases respectively, with 17 bases between them. The CDR3 runs to 13 residues. Germline V gives CDR1 SGHAT, CDR2 FQNNGV. The CDR3 sequence: CASSPYQMGAQYF. CDR3 bases: TGTGCCAGCAGCCCATATCAGATGGGAGCGCAGTACTTC.

This clonotype has at least ten counts. An end of the junction does not agree with germline; a read error may underlie this. The rearrangement joins TRBV14 to TRBJ2-5; the D gene is possibly TRBD1 (5 bases). Looked up from germline, CDR1 is SGHDN and CDR2 is FVKESK. This CDR3 spans 14 amino acids. CDR3: CASSQGGSQETKYF. The CDR3 DNA sequence: TGTGCCAGCAGCCAAGGGGGCAGTCAAGAGACCAAGTACTTC. Full variable domain (missing parts from reference TRBV14 and TRBJ2-5): EAGVTQFPSHSVIEKGQTVTLRCDPISGHDNLYWYRRVMGKEIKFLLHFVKESKQDESGMPNNRFLAERTGGTYSTLKVQPAELEDSGVYFCASSQGGSQETKYFGPGTRLLVL.

For this clonotype: A much larger clonotype is one base distant, so this may be a read error. This chain connects TRBV6-6 to TRBJ2-5, with D hard to call. CDR3 length equals 12 residues. Germline assignment: CDR1 MNHNY and CDR2 SVGAGI (reference sequence). Trimming took off 5 bases at V and 5 bases at J, with 9 bases between the two ends. Written as DNA, the CDR3 is TGTGCCAGCAGTACCTCTTTGGAGACCCAGTACTTC. As protein: CASSTSLETQYF.

This clonotype was seen ten or more times. This sequence joins TRBV3-1 and TRBJ1-3; D is ambiguous. Trimming stripped 1 base from V and 2 bases from J, with 12 bases between. The V gene's germline CDR1 is LGHDT and CDR2 YNNKEL (reference sequence). The CDR3 loop spans 16 amino acids. CDR3 nucleotides: TGTGCCAGCAGCCAAGGAAGCCCAAATACTGGAAACACCATATATTTT. This gives the protein CASSQGSPNTGNTIYF.

This clonotype was seen many times. The rearrangement joins TRBV7-2 to TRBJ2-2, with D uncertain. V was clipped by 3 bases and J by 0 bases, with 11 bases between them. In germline, CDR1 is SGHTA, CDR2 FQGNSA. CDR3 length equals 16 residues. The CDR3: CASSFLGPPNTGELFF. CDR3 DNA sequence: TGTGCCAGCAGCTTTTTAGGCCCCCCGAACACCGGGGAGCTGTTTTTT. The full variable domain, completed using reference TRBV7-2 and TRBJ2-2, is GAGVSQSPSNKVTEKGKDVELRCDPISGHTALYWYRQSLGQGLEFLIYFQGNSAPDKSGLPSDRFSAERTGGSVSTLTIQRTQQEDSAVYLCASSFLGPPNTGELFFGEGSRLTVL.

Turning to this clonotype: A much more abundant neighbour one base away suggests this may be a read error. The genes are TRBV2 and TRBJ1-2; 10 bases are a match to TRBD1. Germline loops: CDR1 SNHLY, CDR2 FYNNEI. CDR3 length: 13 residues. V lost 6 bases to trimming and J lost 6 bases; unmatched junction nucleotides: 4. CDR3 sequence: CASSGQGVNGYTF. The CDR3, as DNA: TGTGCCAGCAGCGGACAGGGGGTTAATGGCTACACCTTC. Full variable domain (rest looked up from reference TRBV2 and TRBJ1-2): EPEVTQTPSHQVTQMGQEVILRCVPISNHLYFYWYRQILGQKVEFLVSFYNNEISEKSEIFDDQFSVERPDGSNFTLKIRSTKLEDSAMYFCASSGQGVNGYTFGSGTRLTVV.

V and J are TRBV11-2 and TRBJ2-7, with D uncertain. V was clipped by 3 bases and J by 6 bases, with 12 bases between them. CDR1 and CDR2 (germline): SGHAT, FQNNGV. The CDR3 covers 13 residues. The DNA for the CDR3 is TGTGCCAGCAGCTTCGAGCTTTCCCTCGAGCAGTACTTC. It is translated as CASSFELSLEQYF.

Only a few counts were recorded for this clonotype. The chain is built from TRBV6-5 and TRBJ1-2; D is ambiguous. The V gene lost 5 bases and the J gene lost 4 bases, with 11 bases spanning the gap. Germline CDR1 MNHEY, CDR2 SVGAGI. This CDR3 comprises 13 residues. The CDR3 bases are TGTGCCAGCAGTGGGCCGGGAGGCTATGGCTACACCTTC. As protein: CASSGPGGYGYTF.